The rows below give T cell receptor beta chains drawn from one sample of a study of cytomegalovirus exposure and HLA in healthy donors. The repertoire was sequenced with immunoSEQ multiplex PCR; TCRdb's copy has only in-frame clones and lacks some. Reported are about 150,000 clones; the ten largest clones contain around 1.5%. Material: PBMCs. The origin of the receptors is a woman between 50 and 59 years old in good health and CMV-seronegative. CDR3s include the opening cysteine and the closing phenylalanine or tryptophan. D genes are given only for firm matches.

>-|TRBV15|15|TRBJ1-1
CATSREGRANTEAFF
>TRBD2|TRBV7-2|17|TRBJ2-3
CASSPGIAGRGTDTQYF
>TRBD2|TRBV10-3|15|TRBJ2-3
CAISEGLAGTDTQYF
>-|TRBV9|13|TRBJ2-5
CASSVGGGETQYF
>-|TRBV2|13|TRBJ2-7
CASSEWGPDEQYF
>-|TRBV28|12|TRBJ1-1
CASSLRGTEAFF
>-|TRBV9|13|TRBJ1-1
CASSATTNTEAFF
>-|TRBV5-1|15|TRBJ2-7
CASSFGRRELYEQYF
>TRBD1|TRBV5-1|15|TRBJ1-5
CASSLFGQEGQPQHF
>TRBD1|TRBV2|17|TRBJ2-6
CASSADRVSSGANVLTF
>TRBD2|TRBV28|14|TRBJ2-3
CASSLPILAGGTYF
>-|TRBV5-1|18|TRBJ2-6
CASSLGGTNPSGANVLTF
>TRBD1|TRBV9|14|TRBJ2-1
CASSRGQIYNEQFF
>-|TRBV6-1|14|TRBJ2-7
CASSELSTGYEQYF
>-|TRBV27|15|TRBJ2-7
CASSLGGYISYEQYF
>-|TRBV28|15|TRBJ1-2
CASSLIFQVTYGYTF
>-|TRBV11-1|16|TRBJ1-3
CASSLSRQSSGNTIYF
>TRBD1|TRBV9|14|TRBJ2-1
CASSQTGGYNEQFF
>TRBD1|TRBV20-1|10|TRBJ2-5
CSSQGKAQYF
>TRBD1|TRBV28|15|TRBJ1-2
CASTPGRTGSYGYTF
>-|TRBV7-6|16|TRBJ1-6
CASSSARGLGNSPLHF
>-|TRBV28|15|TRBJ2-1
CASSLAAGIYNEQFF
>TRBD1|TRBV9|18|TRBJ2-2
CASSGSQGQGGYTGELFF
>-|TRBV5-1|15|TRBJ2-7
CASSLGQTSSYEQYF
>-|TRBV4-2|16|TRBJ2-6
CASSQQAGPGANVLTF
>TRBD2|TRBV9|15|TRBJ2-5
CASSALAGGEETQYF
>TRBD2|TRBV28|17|TRBJ2-3
CASSSPRERGYTDTQYF
>TRBD2|TRBV6-1|15|TRBJ2-7
CASKPGLAGAYEQYF
>TRBD1|TRBV5-1|16|TRBJ1-3
CASSLKPETGANTIYF
>TRBD1|TRBV5-6|16|TRBJ1-6
CASSYPGQGANSPLHF
>TRBD1|TRBV27|16|TRBJ1-2
CASSLMDRGRPFGYTF
>TRBD1|TRBV9|13|TRBJ1-2
CASNVQGTSRYTF
>TRBD2|TRBV4-1|15|TRBJ2-7
CASSQVASGGYEQYF
>-|TRBV5-1|16|TRBJ2-2
CASSMGTGANTGELFF
>-|TRBV5-1|14|TRBJ2-1
CASSELTYRNEQFF
>-|TRBV5-6|14|TRBJ1-6
CASSYDRTDSPLHF
>TRBD2|TRBV16|15|TRBJ2-5
CASSQGLAGGETQYF
>-|TRBV5-1|14|TRBJ1-1
CASSLIAGNTEAFF
>TRBD1|TRBV19|15|TRBJ1-2
CASSIVQGADYGYTF
>-|TRBV4-3|17|TRBJ2-5
CASSQDLTAPSYQTQYF
>-|TRBV29-1|11|TRBJ1-4
CSGRAREKLFF
>-|TRBV27|15|TRBJ2-6
CASSLRRAGANVLTF
>TRBD1|TRBV5-4|15|TRBJ1-3
CASSGGQGSGNTIYF
>-|TRBV28|15|TRBJ2-1
CASRTPRRASNEQFF
>-|TRBV6-1|17|TRBJ2-3
CASSERLAEGGTDTQYF
>-|TRBV6-5|15|TRBJ2-7
CASSHRQQAPYEQYF
>TRBD1|TRBV5-6|13|TRBJ2-7
CASSLGVQGMKYF
>-|TRBV15|16|TRBJ1-3
CATSRGLTGSGNTIYF
>TRBD1|TRBV7-9|15|TRBJ2-7
CASSHRDRATYEQYF
>-|TRBV4-1|14|TRBJ2-7
CASSQNERSYEQYF
>-|TRBV29-1|13|TRBJ2-2
CSVGTLNTGELFF